This T cell receptor beta chain was captured in a study of T-cell reconstitution after alpha-beta-depleted transplantation in children. Regarding the study as a whole: T-cell counts and diversity were attributed mostly to newly produced T cells one year after transplant. About two months after transplant, alpha-beta T cells reportedly came from several hundred expanded graft clones. Surviving thymic progenitors and recipient T cells were the source of high TCRbeta diversity at day 60 in some patients.

Trimming cost V 5 bases and J 1 base, with 13 bases left between them. The CDR3 totals 15 residues. Germline assignment: CDR1 SGHTA and CDR2 FQGTGA. In regard to this clonotype: Its antigen is currently unknown. A much larger clone differs by one base, so this may be a read error.

Preparation of the TCRbeta library was carried out with unique molecular identifiers. MiXCR was run by TCRdb on the PCR reads, yielding one entry per CDR3 protein. The sample has fewer than 700,000 distinct CDR3 sequences, about an eighth seen once. This sample comprised PBMCs, mostly from graft donor cells, obtained 360 days after TCRalphabeta/CD19-depleted stem cell transplant. This chain links TRBV7-3 with TRBJ2-3, with unresolved D. The receptor was derived from a male patient aged 10 to 17 who had a stem cell transplant for acute myeloid leukemia, so the T cells may come from the graft donor. The CDR3 DNA reads TGTGCCAGCAGCGCCGACGCGGCCCGCACAGATACGCAGTATTTT. It specifies CASSADAARTDTQYF.